Below, 20 T cell receptor beta chains from the same sample are listed, as sequenced in a study of T cells after yellow fever vaccination. A single record per CDR3 protein comes from TCRdb applying MiXCR to the 5' RACE reads. The sample includes about 360,000 distinct CDR3 sequences, 6.2% of them seen just once. Source: PBMCs, taken 5 days after the yellow fever booster vaccination. The origin of the receptors is a man aged 25-40 years who received the YFV17D yellow fever vaccine.

The sample holds a few counts of this clonotype. The chain combines TRBV5-1 with TRBJ2-1; D is unclear. V was trimmed by 3 bases and J by 2 bases, leaving 12 bases between them. CDR3 length: 15 residues. In germline, CDR1 is SGHRS, CDR2 YFSETQ. Written as DNA, the CDR3 is TGCGCCAGCAGCTCGGCCGCGGTCCCCTACAATGAGCAGTTCTTC. Protein: CASSSAAVPYNEQFF.

There are many counts of this clonotype. The V gene is TRBV7-2, the J gene TRBJ2-3; a weak D match, TRBD1 (6 bases). V lost 2 bases to trimming and J lost 5 bases, with 14 bases between them. The germline CDR1 and CDR2 sequences are SGHTA and FQGNSA. The CDR3 is 15 residues long. CDR3 sequence: CASSLKILGGDTQYF. The CDR3 DNA sequence: TGTGCCAGCAGCTTAAAGATCCTAGGGGGAGATACGCAGTATTTT.

The gene calls are TRBV11-2 and TRBJ2-7; no clear D gene. The V end was cut by 4 bases, the J end by 3 bases, with 19 bases between. Germline V gene sequence: CDR1 SGHAT, CDR2 FQNNGV. The CDR3 length is 16 residues. CDR3 nucleotide sequence: TGTGCCAGCAGCTCACAGTTGGTAGATTTTGGCTACGAGCAGTACTTC. Amino acids: CASSSQLVDFGYEQYF. The full variable domain, its missing parts supplied by reference TRBV11-2 and TRBJ2-7, is EAGVAQSPRYKIIEKRQSVAFWCNPISGHATLYWYQQILGQGPKLLIQFQNNGVVDDSQLPKDRFSAERLKGVDSTLKIQPAKLEDSAVYLCASSSQLVDFGYEQYFGPGTRLTVT.

The sample holds many counts of this clonotype. One end of the junction is discordant with germline, which a read error may explain. The CDR3 DNA reads TGTGCCAGCAGTTTAGCCCCCTCCCAGAGCTTGCCTACCTACAATGAGCAGTTCTTC. Translating gives CASSLAPSQSLPTYNEQFF. The chain has TRBV7-2 and TRBJ2-1; D gene unclear. CDR1 is SGHTA and CDR2 is FQGNSA in the germline V gene. CDR3 length: 19 residues.

This chain links TRBV12-5 with TRBJ2-1; 12 nucleotides agree with TRBD2. Unmatched junction bases numbered 5, after V lost 3 bases and J lost 8 bases. Looked up from germline, CDR1 is LGHNT and CDR2 is FRNRAP. This CDR3 is built from 15 residues. In nucleotides, the CDR3 is TGTGCTAGTGGTTTTGCGCGACTAGCGGGAGATGAGCAGTTCTTC. This translates into CASGFARLAGDEQFF.

This clonotype has at least ten counts. The chain links TRBV19 to TRBJ2-1; tentatively, D is TRBD1 (6 bases). Trimming pared 1 base from V and 3 bases from J, leaving 10 bases between. CDR1 is LNHDA and CDR2 is SQIVND in the germline V gene (reference sequence). This CDR3 region has 15 residues. The CDR3 region has the DNA TGTGCCAGTAGTATAGTCCAAGGGGGCTACAATGAGCAGTTCTTC. It specifies CASSIVQGGYNEQFF.

The table lists this clonotype with a few counts. The chain is built from TRBV6-1 and TRBJ2-1; TRBD2 aligns across 8 bases. Germline V gene data show CDR1 as MNHNS and CDR2 as SASEGT. V gave up 4 bases and J gave up 6 bases; unmatched junction bases: 11. This CDR3 is built from 16 residues. As DNA, the CDR3 is TGTGCCAGCAGTGGGGGTAGAGCGGGAGTCGGCAATGAGCAGTTCTTC. Its protein product is CASSGGRAGVGNEQFF.

This clonotype was detected ten times or more. The V and J genes are TRBV12-3 or TRBV12-4 and TRBJ2-3, with unresolved D. Trimming removed 6 bases from V and 4 bases from J, with 11 bases in between. This CDR3 spans 13 amino acids. As DNA, the CDR3 is TGTGCCAGCAGCGGTCTATATGCAGATACGCAGTATTTT. Translated: CASSGLYADTQYF.

CDR3 sequence: CASSETGRSNQPQHF. CDR3 bases: TGTGCCAGCAGCGAGACAGGGCGTAGCAATCAGCCCCAGCATTTT. This chain uses TRBV9 with TRBJ1-5; TRBD1 matches 7 bases. Trimming cost V 3 bases and J 0 bases; bases outside gene matches: 3. The CDR3 is 15 amino acids. Germline V gene sequence: CDR1 SGDLS, CDR2 YYNGEE.

This clonotype was counted a few times. The chain couples TRBV29-1 to TRBJ2-7, with D tentatively TRBD1 or TRBD2 (5 bases each). Germline CDR1 and CDR2: SQVTM and ANQGSEA. This CDR3 is 12 amino acids long. V lost 6 bases and J lost 4, with 13 bases in between. Written as DNA, the CDR3 is TGCAGCGTGGGGGACCTGGATTACGAGCAGTACTTC. Protein product: CSVGDLDYEQYF.

This clonotype was seen repeatedly, ten times or more. The CDR3 loop reads CASSPRRQGSGELFF. In DNA, the CDR3 is TGTGCCAGCTCACCACGTCGTCAGGGGTCCGGGGAGCTGTTTTTT. The V and J genes are TRBV18 and TRBJ2-2; a possible D gene is TRBD1 (6 bases). Germline CDR1 and CDR2: KGHSH and LQKENI. The V and J ends lost 1 base and 6 bases respectively, with 12 bases between them. CDR3 length: 15 residues.

This clonotype was detected many times. The chain joins TRBV5-1 to TRBJ2-7; 8 bases are a match to TRBD2. The trim removed 4 bases at V and 6 bases at J, leaving 9 bases unmatched. There are 14 residues in the CDR3. Looked up from germline, CDR1 is SGHRS and CDR2 is YFSETQ. CDR3 DNA: TGCGCCAGCAGCGACGGGGGGGACCTCTCCGAGCAGTACTTC. Translating gives CASSDGGDLSEQYF.

This clonotype was observed a few times. J is TRBJ1-4 and V is TRBV20-1; D gene uncertain. The V gene's germline CDR1 is DFQATT and CDR2 SNEGSKA (reference sequence). This CDR3 contains 13 residues. V dropped 6 bases and J dropped 0 bases, with 8 bases sitting between them. This CDR3 reads CSAVDPTNEKLFF. In DNA form, the CDR3 reads TGCAGTGCCGTGGATCCAACTAATGAAAAACTGTTTTTT.

There are a few counts of this clonotype. CDR3 in amino acids: CAISERERPRENYGYTF. The CDR3 coding sequence is TGTGCCATCAGTGAGAGAGAGAGACCCAGGGAAAACTATGGCTACACCTTC. The J gene is TRBJ1-2, the V gene TRBV10-3; possibly TRBD1 for D (5 bases). Germline-derived CDR1 and CDR2 are ENHRY and SYGVKD. The ends were cut back, 2 bases at V and 2 bases at J, with 18 bases in the middle. This CDR3 is built from 17 residues.

This clonotype was counted only a few times. This rearrangement joins TRBV20-1 to TRBJ1-2; D is unresolved. V lost 2 bases and J 2 bases, leaving 12 bases between the germline ends. The germline CDR1 and CDR2 sequences are DFQATT and SNEGSKA (reference sequence). The CDR3 contains 14 residues. CDR3 DNA: TGCAGTGCTAGAATTAGCAGACTAAACTATGGCTACACCTTC. Its protein product is CSARISRLNYGYTF.

This clonotype was recorded many times. This chain links TRBV5-5 with TRBJ2-7, with a weak D call TRBD1 (5 bases). The CDR3 is 14 residues long. Germline CDR1 and CDR2: SGHKS and YYEKEE (reference sequence). The germline V and J ends were trimmed by 1 base and 4 bases, with 12 bases remaining between them. DNA of the CDR3: TGTGCCAGCAGCTTGTACGACAGCTCTTACGAGCAGTACTTC. Its translation: CASSLYDSSYEQYF.

In its sample, this clonotype was seen a few times. The genes are TRBV20-1 and TRBJ2-1; 10 bases align to TRBD2. CDR3 size: 14 residues. CDR1 is DFQATT and CDR2 is SNEGSKA in the germline V gene (reference sequence). The J segment lost 4 bases and the V segment lost 5 bases, leaving 5 bases of the junction unmatched. The CDR3 reads CSAQGTSVYNEQFF. In nucleotides, the CDR3 is TGCAGTGCTCAAGGGACTAGCGTATACAATGAGCAGTTCTTC.

This clonotype was seen a few times. The chain recombines TRBV9 with TRBJ2-3, with TRBD2 identical over 13 bases. The CDR3 is made up of 17 amino acids. With V trimmed by 0 bases and J by 4 bases, 5 bases remained unmatched. Germline loops: CDR1 SGDLS, CDR2 YYNGEE. DNA for the CDR3: TGTGCCAGCAGCGTAGGTTGGACTAGCGGGAGCTCAGATACGCAGTATTTT. Translation gives CASSVGWTSGSSDTQYF.

The table lists this clonotype with a few counts. The chain recombines TRBV3-1 with TRBJ1-2; tentative D call: TRBD1 (5 bases). With 0 bases removed from V and 4 bases from J, the gap between germline ends came to 18 bases. The V gene's germline CDR1 is LGHDT and CDR2 YNNKEL (reference sequence). The CDR3 covers 17 residues. CDR3 coding DNA: TGTGCCAGCAGCCAAGAGGCAGGGACGGGAGTTATCTATGGCTACACCTTC. This encodes CASSQEAGTGVIYGYTF.

This clonotype was observed at least ten times. The gene calls are TRBV3-1 and TRBJ2-1; maybe TRBD1 (5 bases). Deletions cut 4 bases from V and 8 bases from J, with 12 bases between. Germline CDR1 LGHDT, CDR2 YNNKEL (reference sequence). The CDR3 runs to 13 residues. CDR3 region: CASSPPVRDEQFF. As DNA, the CDR3 is TGTGCCAGCAGCCCCCCAGTCAGGGATGAGCAGTTCTTC.